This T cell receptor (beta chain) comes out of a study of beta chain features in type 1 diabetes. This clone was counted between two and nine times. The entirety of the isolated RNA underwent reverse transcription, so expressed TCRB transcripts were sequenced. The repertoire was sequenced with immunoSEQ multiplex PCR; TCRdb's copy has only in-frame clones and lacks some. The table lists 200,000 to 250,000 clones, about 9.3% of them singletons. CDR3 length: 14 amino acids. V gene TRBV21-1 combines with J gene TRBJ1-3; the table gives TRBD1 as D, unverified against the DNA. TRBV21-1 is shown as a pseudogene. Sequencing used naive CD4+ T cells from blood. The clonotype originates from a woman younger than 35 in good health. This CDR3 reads CASTLTGIGNTIYF. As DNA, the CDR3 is TGTGCCAGCACCTTAACAGGGATAGGAAACACCATATATTTT.